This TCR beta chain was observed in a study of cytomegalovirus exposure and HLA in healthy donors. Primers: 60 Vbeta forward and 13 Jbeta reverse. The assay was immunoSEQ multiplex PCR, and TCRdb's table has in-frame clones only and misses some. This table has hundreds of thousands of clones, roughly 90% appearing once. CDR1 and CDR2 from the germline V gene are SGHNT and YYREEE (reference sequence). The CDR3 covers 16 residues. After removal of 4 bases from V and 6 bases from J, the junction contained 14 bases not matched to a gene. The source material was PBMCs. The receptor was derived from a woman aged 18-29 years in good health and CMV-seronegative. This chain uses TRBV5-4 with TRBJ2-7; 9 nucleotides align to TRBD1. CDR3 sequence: CASSRGGDRAGSEQYF. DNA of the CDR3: TGTGCCAGCAGCCGGGGTGGGGACAGGGCCGGGTCCGAGCAGTACTTC.